This T cell receptor beta chain emerged from a study of CD8+CD57+ T cells in acquired aplastic anemia (dated by TCRdb to the late 2010s). Looking at the study overall: On average, sorted CD4+ and CD8+ cells yielded around 3.4 ug of extracted DNA, with a range of about 0.18 to 30 ug.

The CDR3 runs 11 amino acids, cysteine and phenylalanine included. Just the 33-base CDR3 DNA is kept, in frame starting at base 1. V sheds 5 bases and J sheds 3 bases, leaving 4 bases between their ends. CDR1 and CDR2, per the germline V gene (reference sequence), are SEHNR and FQNEAQ. Regarding this clonotype: Its antigen is still unknown. No base quality values were provided; no much bigger clone lies one nucleotide off.

Results the study describes overall, beyond this receptor: Around 27 CD8+ CDR3 sequences were found to be shared between patients and controls, but these sequences appeared to be highly expressed in patients and within the immunodominant clones of the patients. Patients and healthy controls showed no significant difference in CD8+ Simpson's diversity (P=0.060).

Genomic DNA served as template for TCR beta VDJ combination and CDR3 sequence profiling. An Illumina HiSeq 2000 was the platform used for TCR repertoire sequencing. On the authors' methods: Repertoires were assessed using TRBV/TRBJ rearrangement plots, CDR3 size and DJ length profiles, and Simpson's diversity index. The most abundant DNA sequence in the deep sequencing data was defined as the immunodominant clone. CDR3 amino acid sequences were checked for sharing between subjects and were compared against published repertoires and the VDJdb database. In TCRdb, the public reads were trimmed at Q25 with fastp and aligned with MiXCR, with productive beta chains retained. Rows matching on CDR3 protein sequence are summarized as one entry with the most common DNA and genes. The authors' filters were not applied to this entry. The sample has 150,000 to 200,000 distinct CDR3 sequences on record, roughly 64% of them singletons. The ten largest clones represent approximately 44% of the sample.

In the study, sorted CD4+ and CD8+ blood T cells from patients with severe aplastic anemia and from healthy subjects underwent deep sequencing of TCR repertoires. Ficoll-Paque density gradient centrifugation was used to isolate peripheral blood mononuclear cells. Before DNA extraction, CD4+ and CD8+ T cells were sorted by FACS or by magnetic beads. The specimen was sorted CD4+, CD8+, or CD8+CD57+ T cells (not recorded which) from PBMCs. This receptor chain uses TRBV7-9 and TRBJ2-5; too little of a D gene remains to name it. The TCR sequence derives from a human donor with severe aplastic anemia or a healthy control (not recorded which). The DNA sequence is given as TGTGCCAGCAGCGGTGAAGAGACCCAGTACTTC. Translated, it reads CASSGEETQYF.